Sequencing of this TCR beta chain was carried out in a study of cytomegalovirus exposure and HLA in healthy donors. Study as a whole: It was reported in a later analysis that the same platform had been used for the 120 or so validation repertoires as for the roughly 670 first-cohort repertoires. Study results and limitations: The authors confirmed in vitro that a few CMV-associated chains were specific for CMV antigens. Cytomegalovirus-associated TCR beta chains were listed, numbering 150 to 200.

Looked up from germline, CDR1 is MDHEN and CDR2 is SYDVKM. The V end lost 4 bases, the J end lost 2 bases, and 12 bases lay between the germline ends. There are 14 residues in the CDR3. As concerns this clone: Its target is not known.

The method was immunoSEQ multiplex PCR; TCRdb's version includes in-frame clones alone and lacks a portion of them. In the table there are some 260,000 clones, 80% to 95% of which are singletons. The sample taken for sequencing was PBMCs. The receptor's source is a woman in her 30s in good health and CMV-seronegative. The V and J genes are TRBV28 and TRBJ2-7, with D unclear. The CDR3 DNA is TGTGCCAGCAGTTCCTCGATGACCACCTACGAGCAGTACTTC. Translating gives CASSSSMTTYEQYF.